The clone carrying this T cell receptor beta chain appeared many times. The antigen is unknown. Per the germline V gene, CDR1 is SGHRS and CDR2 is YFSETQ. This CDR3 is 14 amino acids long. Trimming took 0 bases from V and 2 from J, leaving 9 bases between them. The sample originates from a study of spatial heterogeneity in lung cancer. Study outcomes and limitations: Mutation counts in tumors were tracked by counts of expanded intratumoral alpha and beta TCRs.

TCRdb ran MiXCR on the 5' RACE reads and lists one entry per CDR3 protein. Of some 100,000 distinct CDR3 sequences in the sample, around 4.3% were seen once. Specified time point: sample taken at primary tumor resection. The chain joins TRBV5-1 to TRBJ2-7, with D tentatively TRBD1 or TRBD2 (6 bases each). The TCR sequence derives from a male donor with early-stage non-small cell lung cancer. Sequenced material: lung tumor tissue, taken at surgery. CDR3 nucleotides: TGCGCCAGCAGCTTGGAGGGGGGCCCCTACGAGCAGTACTTC. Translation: CASSLEGGPYEQYF.